Below are 14 T cell receptor beta chains sequenced from a single sample in a study of blood T cell repertoires in COVID-19. Sequenced by immunoSEQ multiplex PCR; TCRdb stores in-frame clones only, minus some. The sample lists 200,000 or so clones, around 87% seen once, with 7.2% in the top ten. The specimen sequenced was PBMCs or T cells enriched from blood (not recorded which). All receptors derive from a young man in a cohort exposed to, infected with or recovered from COVID-19 (not recorded which).

V usage is TRBV6-2 or TRBV6-3 and J usage is TRBJ2-7, with 11 bases identical to TRBD2. CDR1 is MNHEY, CDR2 SVGEGT, per germline. The CDR3 has 15 amino acids. J gave up 5 bases and V 5 bases, and 8 bases lay outside the gene matches. The CDR3 bases are TGTGCCAGCAGTCGTCACCTAGCGGGAGGCGACGAGCAGTACTTC. This translates into CASSRHLAGGDEQYF.

CDR3 loop: CASSLFSGSSLETQYF. The CDR3 coding sequence is TGTGCCAGCAGCTTATTTAGCGGGAGCTCTTTGGAGACCCAGTACTTC. The chain links TRBV7-9 to TRBJ2-5; 9 bases fit TRBD2. CDR3 length: 16 amino acids. CDR1 and CDR2 (germline): SEHNR, FQNEAQ (reference sequence). V lost 2 bases to trimming and J lost 5 bases; unmatched junction nucleotides: 9. The whole variable domain, filled in from reference TRBV7-9 and TRBJ2-5, reads DTGVSQNPRHKITKRGQNVTFRCDPISEHNRLYWYRQTLGQGPEFLTYFQNEAQLEKSRLLSDRFSAERPKGSFSTLEIQRTEQGDSAMYLCASSLFSGSSLETQYFGPGTRLLVL.

The chain is built from TRBV5-1 and TRBJ2-2, with TRBD2 as a possible D gene (6 bases). V was cut by 0 bases and J by 4 bases, with 13 bases left in between. Germline V lookup: CDR1 SGHRS, CDR2 YFSETQ. The CDR3 spans 16 residues. The chain's CDR3 is CASSLVGPGGTGELFF. In DNA form, the CDR3 reads TGCGCCAGCAGCTTGGTGGGTCCCGGGGGCACCGGGGAGCTGTTTTTT.

The J gene is TRBJ2-6, the V gene TRBV29-1, with 7 positions matching TRBD1. The CDR3 spans 14 residues. Trimming cost V 7 bases and J 2 bases; bases outside gene matches: 5. The germline V gene encodes CDR1 SQVTM and CDR2 ANQGSEA. The chain's CDR3 is CSALGQAGANVLTF. The CDR3 region has the DNA TGCAGCGCCCTTGGACAGGCTGGGGCCAACGTCCTGACTTTC.

The chain joins TRBV13 to TRBJ1-6; D not resolved. V gave up 5 bases and J gave up 9 bases, with 11 bases separating them. The CDR3 loop spans 13 amino acids. Germline CDR1 and CDR2: PRHDT and FYEKMQ (reference sequence). CDR3 sequence reads: CASSPRGPSPLHF. CDR3 sequence (DNA): TGTGCCAGCAGCCCCCGAGGCCCTTCACCCCTCCACTTT.

This chain uses TRBV4-1 with TRBJ2-7; 8 bases are a match to TRBD1. CDR3 length equals 15 residues. V lost 2 bases and J lost 4; bases outside the gene matches: 7. Germline CDR1 is MGHRA and CDR2 is YSYEKL. The CDR3 DNA sequence: TGCGCCAGCAGCCAAACCGGGACAGGTCCTTACGAGCAGTACTTC. This codes for CASSQTGTGPYEQYF.

V usage is TRBV9 and J usage is TRBJ1-1; no clear D gene. CDR1 and CDR2 (germline): SGDLS, YYNGEE. The CDR3 sequence is 14 residues long. Trimming pared 0 bases from V and 2 bases from J, leaving 8 bases between. The CDR3 reads CASSVDAGNTEAFF. The CDR3 DNA follows: TGTGCCAGCAGCGTAGACGCGGGAAACACTGAAGCTTTCTTT. Full variable domain (outside the CDR3, taken from reference TRBV9 and TRBJ1-1): DSGVTQTPKHLITATGQRVTLRCSPRSGDLSVYWYQQSLDQGLQFLIQYYNGEERAKGNILERFSAQQFPDLHSELNLSSLELGDSALYFCASSVDAGNTEAFFGQGTRLTVV.

This clone was picked up one time. The chain has TRBV11-3 and TRBJ2-7; TRBD2 matches at 7 bases. Germline V CDR1 and CDR2: SGHNT, YENEEA. V lost 5 bases to trimming and J lost 6 bases; unmatched junction nucleotides: 22. The CDR3 runs 18 residues. CDR3 nucleotide sequence: TGTGCCAGCAGCCAACGCATCCCCCCTAGCGGCCCTAGGGGCGAGCAGTACTTC. Translated, it gives CASSQRIPPSGPRGEQYF.

The gene calls are TRBV25-1 and TRBJ2-3; 9 bases map to TRBD1. CDR3 length: 14 residues. Trimming cost V 4 bases and J 4 bases; bases outside gene matches: 3. Germline CDR1 reads MGHDK; CDR2 reads SYGVNS. As DNA, the CDR3 is TGTGCCAGCAGTGGGGACAGGGATGCAGATACGCAGTATTTT. The encoded protein is CASSGDRDADTQYF.

The chain employs TRBV27 and TRBJ1-3, with D tentatively TRBD1 (6 bases). The CDR3 contains 15 residues. Germline CDR1 and CDR2: MNHEY and SMNVEV (reference sequence). Trimming shortened V by 7 bases and J by 2 bases, and 15 bases separated the two germline ends. In nucleotides, the CDR3 is TGTGCCAGCATGGCCCCCGCAGGGGCTGGAAACACCATATATTTT. Translation gives CASMAPAGAGNTIYF.

CDR3 sequence (DNA): TGTGCCAGTAGTACCGGGACAGGGGTATACGAGCAGTACTTC. It translates to CASSTGTGVYEQYF. The chain uses TRBV19 and TRBJ2-7, with 10 bases that match TRBD1. With V trimmed by 4 bases and J by 4 bases, 4 bases remained unmatched. The CDR3 contains 14 residues. The germline gives CDR1 LNHDA, CDR2 SQIVND (reference sequence).

This clone was seen a few times. The chain has TRBV6-5 and TRBJ1-6, with D possibly being TRBD1 (6 bases). CDR3 length: 13 residues. Germline loops: CDR1 MNHEY, CDR2 SVGAGI. V gave up 4 bases and J gave up 18 bases, with 19 bases separating them. The CDR3 region is CASSSPRQDQHHF. CDR3 bases: TGTGCCAGCAGTTCCCCCCGACAGGACCAGCACCACTTT.

The rearrangement links TRBV13 to TRBJ2-7, with a possible D match to TRBD2 (5 bases). The CDR3 extends over 14 amino acids. V gave up 1 base and J gave up 0 bases, with 7 bases separating them. Germline CDR1 and CDR2: PRHDT and FYEKMQ (reference sequence). CDR3: CASSLAAVSYEQYF. As DNA, the CDR3 is TGTGCCAGCAGCTTAGCAGCGGTCTCCTACGAGCAGTACTTC.

V and J are TRBV28 and TRBJ1-6, with TRBD1 identical over 11 bases. The trim removed 5 bases at V and 9 bases at J, leaving 9 bases unmatched. This CDR3 contains 16 residues. Germline CDR1 is MDHEN and CDR2 is SYDVKM. The chain's CDR3 is CASSPYGQGAGSPLHF. The CDR3 DNA sequence: TGTGCCAGCAGTCCTTATGGACAGGGGGCTGGTTCACCCCTCCACTTT.